This TCR beta chain comes out of a study of response to subunit inactivated influenza vaccine. Study results and limitations: Few additional T cells are recruited per seasonal influenza vaccination, authors suggested.

MiXCR was run by TCRdb on the RT-PCR reads, yielding one entry per CDR3 protein. The sample has a few hundred thousand distinct CDR3 sequences; around a fifth are singletons. Germline CDR1 reads LNHDA; CDR2 reads SQIVND (reference sequence). This CDR3 has 14 residues. Deletions cut 1 base from V and 4 bases from J, with 8 bases between. To note about this clonotype: The target antigen is unknown.

The sequence was obtained from a man aged 45-69 years who received an inactivated influenza vaccine. The rearrangement joins TRBV19 to TRBJ1-5; D gene uncertain. The sequenced sample was PBMCs from blood, obtained around 22 months after vaccination. The CDR3, as DNA: TGTGCCAGTAGTATAGCAATCGGGAATCAGCCCCAGCATTTT. Translating gives CASSIAIGNQPQHF.